The clone carrying this T cell receptor (beta chain) was found many times. Its antigen remains unidentified. The DNA ends 3 residues before the CDR3 does, and the rest of the CDR3 is filled in from the germline J gene. For at least one year, all CVID subjects received replacement immunoglobulin. The sample originates from a study of T cell clonality in common variable immunodeficiency. Overall study results and limits: In common variable immunodeficiency, TCR beta chains reportedly carried fewer deletions and N-nucleotide insertions.

Sequencing input was equivalent genomic DNA from CVID and controls. Only in-frame clones appear in the TCRdb table, and some are missing; sequencing was by immunoSEQ multiplex PCR. The table records about 32,000 clones without singletons, the ten largest covering around 5.9%. Deletions cut 10 bases from V and 4 bases from J, with 19 bases between. This CDR3 comprises 14 residues. Germline V gives CDR1 MRHNA, CDR2 SNTAGT. Material: peripheral blood mononuclear cells. The clonotype comes from a human donor with common variable immunodeficiency. The chain uses TRBV6-4 and TRBJ1-2; maybe TRBD1 (5 bases). The chain's CDR3 is CATSPSGEVYGYTF. Incomplete CDR3 DNA: TGTGCCACATCACCGTCGGGGGAGGTCTATGGC.